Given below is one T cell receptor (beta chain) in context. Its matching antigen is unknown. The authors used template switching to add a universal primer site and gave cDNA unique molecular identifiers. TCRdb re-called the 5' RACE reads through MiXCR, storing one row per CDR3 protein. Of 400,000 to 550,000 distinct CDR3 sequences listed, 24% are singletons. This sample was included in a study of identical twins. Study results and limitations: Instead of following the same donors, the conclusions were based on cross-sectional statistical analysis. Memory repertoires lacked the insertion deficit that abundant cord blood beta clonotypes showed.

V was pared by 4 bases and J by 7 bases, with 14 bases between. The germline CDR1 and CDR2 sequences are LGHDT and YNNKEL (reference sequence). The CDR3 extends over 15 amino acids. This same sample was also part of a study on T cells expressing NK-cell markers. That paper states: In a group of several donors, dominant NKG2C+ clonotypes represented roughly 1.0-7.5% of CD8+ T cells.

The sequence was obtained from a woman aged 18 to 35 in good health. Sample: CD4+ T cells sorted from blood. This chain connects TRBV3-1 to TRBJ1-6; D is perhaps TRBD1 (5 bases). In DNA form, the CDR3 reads TGTGCCAGCAGCCCCGGGGGTATAGAAAATTCACCCCTCCACTTT. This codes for CASSPGGIENSPLHF.